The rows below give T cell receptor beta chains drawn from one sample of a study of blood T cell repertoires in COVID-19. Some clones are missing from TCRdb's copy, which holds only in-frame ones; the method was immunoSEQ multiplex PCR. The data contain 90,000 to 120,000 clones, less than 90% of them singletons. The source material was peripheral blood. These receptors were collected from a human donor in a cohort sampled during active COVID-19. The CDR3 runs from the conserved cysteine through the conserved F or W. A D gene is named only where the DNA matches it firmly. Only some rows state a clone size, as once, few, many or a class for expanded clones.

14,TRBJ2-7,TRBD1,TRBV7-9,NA,CASGPGQGSWEQYF,TGTGCCAGCGGCCCGGGACAGGGCTCTTGGGAGCAGTACTTC
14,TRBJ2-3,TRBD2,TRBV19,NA,CASSTPGLARTQYF,TGTGCCAGTAGCACCCCTGGACTAGCCCGTACGCAGTATTTT
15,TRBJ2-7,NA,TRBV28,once,CASISGSSLAYEQYF,TGTGCCAGCATCTCCGGTTCTAGTTTAGCCTACGAGCAGTACTTC
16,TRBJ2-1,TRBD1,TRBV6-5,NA,CASSSRGHGDYNEQFF,TGTGCCAGCAGTTCCAGGGGGCATGGAGACTACAATGAGCAGTTCTTC
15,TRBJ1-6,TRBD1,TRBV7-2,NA,CASSPGTGSGSPLHF,TGTGCCAGCAGCCCCGGGACAGGTTCAGGATCACCCCTCCACTTT
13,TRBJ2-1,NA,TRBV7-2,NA,CASSLALGRPQFF,TGTGCCAGCAGCTTAGCGTTGGGGAGACCGCAGTTCTTC
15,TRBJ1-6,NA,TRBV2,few,CASRLSTVENSPLHF,TGTGCCAGCAGATTATCTACGGTAGAGAATTCACCCCTCCACTTT
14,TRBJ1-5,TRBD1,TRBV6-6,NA,CASRDRDRGQPQHF,TGTGCCAGCCGTGACCGGGACAGGGGTCAGCCCCAGCATTTT
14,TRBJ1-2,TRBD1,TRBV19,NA,CASSLGQGDYGYTF,TGTGCCAGTAGTCTAGGACAGGGGGACTATGGCTACACCTTC
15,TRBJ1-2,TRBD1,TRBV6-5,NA,CASSYSWDRDYGYTF,TGTGCCAGCAGTTACTCGTGGGACAGGGACTATGGCTACACCTTC
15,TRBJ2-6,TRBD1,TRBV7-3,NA,CASGQARSGANVLTF,TGTGCCAGCGGACAGGCCCGCTCTGGGGCCAACGTCCTGACTTTC
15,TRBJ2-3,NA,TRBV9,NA,CASSAIGTFTDTQYF,TGTGCCAGCAGCGCTATCGGGACATTTACAGATACGCAGTATTTT
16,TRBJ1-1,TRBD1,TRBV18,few,CASSPQGTGTYTEAFF,TGTGCCAGCTCACCCCAAGGGACAGGGACGTACACTGAAGCTTTCTTT
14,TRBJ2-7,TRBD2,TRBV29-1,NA,CSVTSGRSPYEQYF,TGCAGCGTTACGAGCGGGAGGTCCCCGTACGAGCAGTACTTC
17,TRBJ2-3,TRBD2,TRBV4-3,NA,CASSQEWRLAGVDTQYF,TGCGCCAGCAGCCAAGAATGGCGACTAGCGGGAGTCGATACGCAGTATTTT
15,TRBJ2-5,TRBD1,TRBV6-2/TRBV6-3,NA,CASSYWTGSGETQYF,TGTGCCAGCAGTTACTGGACAGGGTCGGGGGAGACCCAGTACTTC
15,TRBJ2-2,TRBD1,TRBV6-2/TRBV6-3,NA,CASSKGQPFTGELFF,TGTGCCAGCAGTAAGGGACAGCCCTTCACCGGGGAGCTGTTTTTT
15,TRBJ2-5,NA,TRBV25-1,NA,CASSEYRGGRETQYF,TGTGCCAGCAGTGAATATAGGGGGGGCCGGGAGACCCAGTACTTC
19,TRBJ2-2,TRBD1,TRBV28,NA,CASSNRQGKSSGNTGELFF,TGTGCCAGCAGCAACCGACAGGGAAAGAGTTCTGGGAACACCGGGGAGCTGTTTTTT
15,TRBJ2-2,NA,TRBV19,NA,CASSSWRADTGELFF,TGTGCCAGTAGTAGTTGGAGGGCGGACACCGGGGAGCTGTTTTTT
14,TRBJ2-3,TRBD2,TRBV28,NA,CASRQIAGTDTQYF,TGTGCCAGCAGGCAAATAGCGGGAACAGATACGCAGTATTTT
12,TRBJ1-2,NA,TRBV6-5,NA,CASSSLNYGYTF,TGTGCCAGCAGTTCCCTGAACTATGGCTACACCTTC
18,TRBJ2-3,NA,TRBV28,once,CASSLSPGLGASTDTQYF,TGTGCCAGCAGTTTATCCCCGGGATTGGGGGCCAGCACAGATACGCAGTATTTT
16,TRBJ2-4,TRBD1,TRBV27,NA,CASSPKDPGQGNIQYF,TGTGCCAGCAGTCCGAAAGACCCGGGACAGGGAAACATTCAGTACTTC
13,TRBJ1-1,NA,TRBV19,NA,CASTPPGRAEAFF,TGTGCCAGTACGCCTCCGGGAAGGGCTGAAGCTTTCTTT
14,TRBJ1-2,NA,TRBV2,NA,CASSARVINYGYTF,TGTGCCAGCAGTGCCCGGGTGATTAACTATGGCTACACCTTC
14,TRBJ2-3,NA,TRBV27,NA,CASRRETSTDTQYF,TGTGCCAGCAGACGGGAAACTAGCACAGATACGCAGTATTTT
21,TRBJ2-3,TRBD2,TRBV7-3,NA,CASSLIGFGASGRAGTDTQYF,TGTGCCAGCAGCTTAATTGGTTTCGGTGCTAGCGGGAGGGCCGGGACAGATACGCAGTATTTT
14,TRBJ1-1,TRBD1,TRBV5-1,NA,CASSLIPRQGEAFF,TGCGCCAGCAGCTTAATACCGCGACAGGGGGAGGCTTTCTTT
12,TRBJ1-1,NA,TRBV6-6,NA,CASSYDRNEAFF,TGTGCCAGCAGTTACGACAGGAATGAAGCTTTCTTT
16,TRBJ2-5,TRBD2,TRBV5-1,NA,CASSLAGTSGTETQYF,TGCGCCAGCAGCTTGGCCGGGACTAGCGGGACTGAGACCCAGTACTTC
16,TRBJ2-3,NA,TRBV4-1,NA,CASSQEAGGPTDTQYF,TGCGCCAGCAGCCAAGAGGCGGGCGGTCCCACAGATACGCAGTATTTT
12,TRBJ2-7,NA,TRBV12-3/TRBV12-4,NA,CASSLAIAEQYF,TGTGCCAGCAGTTTAGCGATCGCGGAGCAGTACTTC
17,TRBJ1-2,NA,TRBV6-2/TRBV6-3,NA,CASSSPSGQGSVSGYTF,TGTGCCAGCAGTTCCCCCTCCGGGCAGGGATCCGTTAGCGGCTACACCTTC
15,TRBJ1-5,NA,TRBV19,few,CASSIPGYSNQPQHF,TGTGCCAGTAGTATCCCAGGATACAGCAATCAGCCCCAGCATTTT
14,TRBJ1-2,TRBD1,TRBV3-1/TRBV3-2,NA,CASSDRDVVYGYTF,TGTGCCAGCAGTGACAGGGACGTCGTGTATGGCTACACCTTC
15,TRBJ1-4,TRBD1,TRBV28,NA,CASRDGQGGNEKLFF,TGTGCCAGCAGAGATGGACAGGGGGGGAATGAAAAACTGTTTTTT
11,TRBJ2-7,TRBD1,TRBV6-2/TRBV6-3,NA,CASSYGTDSLF,TGTGCCAGCAGTTACGGGACAGATAGTCTATTC
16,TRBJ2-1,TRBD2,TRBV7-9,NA,CASSSGLAGVTNEQFF,TGTGCCAGCAGCTCGGGACTAGCGGGAGTTACCAATGAGCAGTTCTTC
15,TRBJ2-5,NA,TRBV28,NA,CASSLSGGPGETQYF,TGTGCCAGCAGTTTATCCGGAGGGCCGGGTGAGACCCAGTACTTC
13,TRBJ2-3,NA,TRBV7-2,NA,CASSIQSTDTQYF,TGTGCCAGCAGCATTCAGAGCACAGATACGCAGTATTTT
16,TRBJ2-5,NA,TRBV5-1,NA,CASSLGQGGAWMTQYF,TGCGCCAGCAGCTTGGGTCAGGGGGGCGCGTGGATGACCCAGTACTTC
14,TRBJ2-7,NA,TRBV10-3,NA,CAISRDVGAYEQYF,TGTGCCATCAGTAGAGACGTAGGGGCCTACGAGCAGTACTTC
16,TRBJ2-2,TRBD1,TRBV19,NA,CASSTGQGLRTGELFF,TGTGCCAGTAGTACCGGACAGGGGTTGCGGACCGGGGAGCTGTTTTTT
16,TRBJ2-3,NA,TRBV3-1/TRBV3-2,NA,CASSQEAPFEVDTQYF,TGTGCCAGCAGCCAAGAGGCCCCCTTCGAGGTAGATACGCAGTATTTT
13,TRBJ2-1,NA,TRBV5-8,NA,CASSLARSTEQFF,TGTGCCAGCAGCTTGGCCCGGAGTACCGAGCAGTTCTTC
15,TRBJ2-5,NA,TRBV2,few,CASKPGSGGYETQYF,TGTGCCAGCAAACCCGGGTCGGGGGGCTACGAGACCCAGTACTTC
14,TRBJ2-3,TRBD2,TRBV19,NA,CAASPSGGTDTQYF,TGTGCCGCTTCCCCTAGCGGCGGTACAGATACGCAGTATTTT
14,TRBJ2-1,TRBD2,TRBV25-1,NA,CASGLAGTYNEQFF,TGTGCCAGCGGACTAGCGGGGACGTACAATGAGCAGTTCTTC
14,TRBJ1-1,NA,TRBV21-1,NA,CASSKGEVASGAFF,NA